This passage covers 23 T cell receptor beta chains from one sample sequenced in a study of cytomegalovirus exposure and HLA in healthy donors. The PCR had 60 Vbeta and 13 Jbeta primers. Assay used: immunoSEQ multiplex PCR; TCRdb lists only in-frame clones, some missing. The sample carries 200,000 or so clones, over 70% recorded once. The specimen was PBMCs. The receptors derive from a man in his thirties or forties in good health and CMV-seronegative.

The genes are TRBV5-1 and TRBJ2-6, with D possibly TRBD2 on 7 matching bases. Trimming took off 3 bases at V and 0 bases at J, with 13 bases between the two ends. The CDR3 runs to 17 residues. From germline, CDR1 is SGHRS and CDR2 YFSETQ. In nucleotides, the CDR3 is TGCGCCAGCAGCTCGGGGGGCATAGGCTCTGGGGCCAACGTCCTGACTTTC. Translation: CASSSGGIGSGANVLTF.

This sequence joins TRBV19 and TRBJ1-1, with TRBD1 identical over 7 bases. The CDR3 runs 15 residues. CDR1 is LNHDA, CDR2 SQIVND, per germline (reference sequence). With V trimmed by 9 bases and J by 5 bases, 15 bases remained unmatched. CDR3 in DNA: TGTGCCAGCCAAGGGGCAGGGGGGTATAGGACTGAAGCTTTCTTT. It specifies CASQGAGGYRTEAFF.

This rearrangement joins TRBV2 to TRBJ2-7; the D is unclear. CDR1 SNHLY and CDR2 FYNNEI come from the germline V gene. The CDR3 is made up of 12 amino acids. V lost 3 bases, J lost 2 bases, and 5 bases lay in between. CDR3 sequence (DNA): TGTGCCAGCAGTGACACTACCTACGAGCAGTACTTC. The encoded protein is CASSDTTYEQYF.

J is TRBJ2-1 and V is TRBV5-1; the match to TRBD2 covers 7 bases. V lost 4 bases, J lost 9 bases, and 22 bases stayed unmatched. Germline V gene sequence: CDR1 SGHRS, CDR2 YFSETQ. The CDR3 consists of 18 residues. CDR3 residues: CASSRGASSVGGTGEQFF. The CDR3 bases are TGCGCCAGCAGCCGTGGGGCCAGTTCTGTGGGGGGGACGGGTGAGCAGTTCTTC. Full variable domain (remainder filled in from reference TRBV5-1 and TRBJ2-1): KAGVTQTPRYLIKTRGQQVTLSCSPISGHRSVSWYQQTPGQGLQFLFEYFSETQRNKGNFPGRFSGRQFSNSRSEMNVSTLELGDSALYLCASSRGASSVGGTGEQFFGPGTRLTVL.

The CDR3 is CASTRNRPPYNEQFF. The CDR3, as DNA: TGTGCCAGCACCAGAAACAGGCCACCTTACAATGAGCAGTTCTTC. The chain has TRBV7-2 and TRBJ2-1; the D gene is possibly TRBD1 (5 bases). The CDR3 runs to 15 residues. V was pared by 7 bases and J by 4 bases, with 17 bases between. Germline CDR1 is SGHTA and CDR2 is FQGNSA.

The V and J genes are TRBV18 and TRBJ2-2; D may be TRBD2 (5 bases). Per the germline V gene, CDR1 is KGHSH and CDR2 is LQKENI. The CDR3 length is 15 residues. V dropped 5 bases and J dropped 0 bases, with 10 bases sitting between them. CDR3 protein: CASSSGLSNTGELFF. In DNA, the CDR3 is TGTGCCAGCTCATCGGGATTATCGAACACCGGGGAGCTGTTTTTT.

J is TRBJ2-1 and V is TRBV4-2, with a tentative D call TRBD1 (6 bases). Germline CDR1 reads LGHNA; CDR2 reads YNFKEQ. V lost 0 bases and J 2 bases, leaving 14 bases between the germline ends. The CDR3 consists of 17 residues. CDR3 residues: CASSQDYEGVAYNEQFF. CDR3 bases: TGTGCCAGCAGCCAAGATTATGAGGGGGTGGCCTACAATGAGCAGTTCTTC.

This chain's CDR3 is CASSTPRGRTNTGELFF. The CDR3 DNA reads TGTGCCAGTAGTACCCCACGCGGAAGGACGAACACCGGGGAGCTGTTTTTT. The rearrangement joins TRBV19 to TRBJ2-2; D not resolved. V was trimmed by 4 bases and J by 0 bases, leaving 15 bases between them. In germline, CDR1 is LNHDA, CDR2 SQIVND (reference sequence). There are 17 residues in the CDR3.

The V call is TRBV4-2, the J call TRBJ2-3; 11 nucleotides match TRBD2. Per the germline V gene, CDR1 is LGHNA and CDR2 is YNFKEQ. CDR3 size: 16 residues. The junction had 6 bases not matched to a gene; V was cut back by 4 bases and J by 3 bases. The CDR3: CASSPLAGGLTDTQYF. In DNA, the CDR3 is TGTGCCAGCAGCCCCTTAGCGGGGGGGCTGACAGATACGCAGTATTTT.

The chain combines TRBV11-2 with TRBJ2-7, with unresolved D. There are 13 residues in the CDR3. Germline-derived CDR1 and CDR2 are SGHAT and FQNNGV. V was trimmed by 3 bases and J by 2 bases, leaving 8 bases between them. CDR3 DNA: TGTGCCAGCAGCTTTCTAAAACCCTACGAGCAGTACTTC. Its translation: CASSFLKPYEQYF.

CDR3 sequence (DNA): TGCAGCGTTGGGGTTGTGGTGTCAGGGGGCTTGGATGAGCAGTTCTTC. This gives the protein CSVGVVVSGGLDEQFF. The J gene is TRBJ2-1, the V gene TRBV29-1; TRBD1 agrees at 8 bases. Per the germline V gene, CDR1 is SQVTM and CDR2 is ANQGSEA. The CDR3 runs 16 residues. The V and J ends lost 4 bases and 8 bases, in that order; junction bases with no gene match: 16.

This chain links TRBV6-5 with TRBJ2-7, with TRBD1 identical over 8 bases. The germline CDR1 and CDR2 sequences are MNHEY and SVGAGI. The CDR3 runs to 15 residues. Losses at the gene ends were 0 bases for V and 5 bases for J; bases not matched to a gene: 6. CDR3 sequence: CASSYSSTGGHEQYF. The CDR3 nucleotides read TGTGCCAGCAGTTACTCGAGTACAGGGGGTCACGAGCAGTACTTC.

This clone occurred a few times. CDR3: CASSETRRGETQYF. DNA of the CDR3: TGTGCCAGCAGTGAAACTCGGAGGGGAGAGACCCAGTACTTC. The rearrangement uses TRBV2 and TRBJ2-5; the D gene is possibly TRBD2 (6 bases). The germline CDR1 and CDR2 sequences are SNHLY and FYNNEI. This CDR3 spans 14 amino acids. V was trimmed by 2 bases and J by 4 bases, leaving 11 bases between them.

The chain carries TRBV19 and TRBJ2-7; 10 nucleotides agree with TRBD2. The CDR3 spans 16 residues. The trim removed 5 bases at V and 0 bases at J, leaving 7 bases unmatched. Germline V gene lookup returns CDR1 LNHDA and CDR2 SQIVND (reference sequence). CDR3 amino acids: CASSLRTSGNSYEQYF. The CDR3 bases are TGTGCCAGTAGTCTACGGACTAGCGGCAACTCCTACGAGCAGTACTTC.

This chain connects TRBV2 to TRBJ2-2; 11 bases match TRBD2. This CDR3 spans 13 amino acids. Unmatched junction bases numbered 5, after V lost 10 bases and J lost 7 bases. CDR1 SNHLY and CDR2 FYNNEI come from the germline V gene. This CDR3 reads CATGLAGYGELFF. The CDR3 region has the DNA TGTGCCACAGGACTAGCGGGCTACGGGGAGCTGTTTTTT.

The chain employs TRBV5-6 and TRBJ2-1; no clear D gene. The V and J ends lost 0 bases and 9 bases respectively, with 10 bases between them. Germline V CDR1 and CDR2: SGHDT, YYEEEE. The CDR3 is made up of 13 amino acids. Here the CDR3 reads CASSLGRLGEQFF. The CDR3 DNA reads TGTGCCAGCAGCTTGGGGAGATTGGGTGAGCAGTTCTTC.

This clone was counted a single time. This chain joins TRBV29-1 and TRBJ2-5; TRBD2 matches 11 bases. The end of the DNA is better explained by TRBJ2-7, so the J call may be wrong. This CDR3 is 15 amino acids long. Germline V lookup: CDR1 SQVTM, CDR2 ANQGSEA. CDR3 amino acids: CSVELLAGGSGEQYF. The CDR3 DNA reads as TGCAGCGTTGAACTGCTAGCGGGGGGTTCGGGCGAGCAGTACTTC.

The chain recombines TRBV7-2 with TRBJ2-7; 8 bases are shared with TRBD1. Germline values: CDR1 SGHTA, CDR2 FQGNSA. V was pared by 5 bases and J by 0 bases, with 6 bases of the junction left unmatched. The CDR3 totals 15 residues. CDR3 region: CASSPGQGLSYEQYF. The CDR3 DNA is TGTGCCAGCAGCCCCGGACAGGGACTCTCCTACGAGCAGTACTTC. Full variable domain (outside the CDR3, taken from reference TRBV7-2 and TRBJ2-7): GAGVSQSPSNKVTEKGKDVELRCDPISGHTALYWYRQSLGQGLEFLIYFQGNSAPDKSGLPSDRFSAERTGGSVSTLTIQRTQQEDSAVYLCASSPGQGLSYEQYFGPGTRLTVT.

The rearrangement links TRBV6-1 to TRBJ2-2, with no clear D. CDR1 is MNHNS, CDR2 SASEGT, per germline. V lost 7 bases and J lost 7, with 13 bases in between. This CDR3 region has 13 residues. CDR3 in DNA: TGTGCCAGCAACTCCGACATCCACGGGGAGCTGTTTTTT. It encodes CASNSDIHGELFF.

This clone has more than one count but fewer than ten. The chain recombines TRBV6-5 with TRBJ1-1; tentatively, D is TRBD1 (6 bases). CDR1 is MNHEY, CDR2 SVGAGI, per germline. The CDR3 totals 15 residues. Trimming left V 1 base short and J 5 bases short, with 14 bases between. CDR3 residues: CASSYLARGRTEAFF. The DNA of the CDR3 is TGTGCCAGCAGTTACTTGGCCAGGGGTCGAACTGAAGCTTTCTTT.

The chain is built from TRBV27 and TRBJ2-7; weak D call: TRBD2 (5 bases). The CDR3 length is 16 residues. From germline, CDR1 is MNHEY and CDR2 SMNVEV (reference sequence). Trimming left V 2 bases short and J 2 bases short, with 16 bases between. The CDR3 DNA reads TGTGCCAGCAGTTTAATCTACCGGACGGGGACCTACGAGCAGTACTTC. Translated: CASSLIYRTGTYEQYF.

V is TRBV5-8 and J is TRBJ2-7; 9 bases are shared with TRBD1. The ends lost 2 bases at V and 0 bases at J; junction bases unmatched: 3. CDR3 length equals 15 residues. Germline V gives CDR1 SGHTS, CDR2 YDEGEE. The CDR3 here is CASSFGTGSSYEQYF. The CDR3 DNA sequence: TGTGCCAGCAGCTTTGGGACAGGGAGCTCCTACGAGCAGTACTTC.

This CDR3 is CASSLFRGRMNTEAFF. CDR3 DNA sequence: TGTGCCAGCAGCTTATTCCGGGGGAGAATGAACACTGAAGCTTTCTTT. The V call is TRBV5-6, the J call TRBJ1-1; D is possibly TRBD1 (5 bases). This CDR3 has 16 residues. CDR1 is SGHDT, CDR2 YYEEEE, per germline. V dropped 2 bases and J dropped 0 bases, with 14 bases sitting between them.